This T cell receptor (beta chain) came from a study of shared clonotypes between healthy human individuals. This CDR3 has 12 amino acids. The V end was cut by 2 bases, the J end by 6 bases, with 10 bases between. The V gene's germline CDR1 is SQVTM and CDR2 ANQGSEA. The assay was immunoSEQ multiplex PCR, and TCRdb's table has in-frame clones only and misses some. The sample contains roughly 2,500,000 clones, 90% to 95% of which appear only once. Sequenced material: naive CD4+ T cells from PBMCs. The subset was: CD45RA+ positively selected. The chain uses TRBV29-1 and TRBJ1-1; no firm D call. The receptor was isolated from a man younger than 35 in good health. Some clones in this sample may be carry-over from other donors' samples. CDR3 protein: CSVEIGWSEAFF. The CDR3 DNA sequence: TGCAGCGTTGAAATTGGGTGGTCTGAAGCTTTCTTT.